This TCR beta chain was identified in a study of metastatic and nonmetastatic thyroid tumors. Overall study context: Across peripheral blood and tumor or nodule tissue samples taken from malignant and benign thyroid patients, the repertoires were compared with one another.

No patient had received any treatment before thyroid surgery. Findings of the study overall: Across blood and tumor, TCR beta diversity in malignant thyroid tumors was reportedly significantly higher than in benign nodules.

In the original workflow: Clinicopathological groups differed in CDR3, with these differences serving to build a distant-metastasis classifier for papillary thyroid cancer. TCRdb re-called clones from the PCR reads using MiXCR. TCRdb assigned the V and J calls; the authors' analysis was not used. Here the sample spans over 25,000 clones, 15% to 20% being singletons. This clone was detected many times. Its specificity is unknown. CDR1 SGHRS and CDR2 YFSETQ come from the germline V gene. Trimming cost V 1 base and J 5 bases, with 8 bases left between them. The CDR3 sequence is 13 residues long. The sequenced sample consisted of blood. The TCR was taken from a female donor with papillary thyroid cancer or a benign thyroid nodule (not recorded which). Some clones in this sample may be carry-over from other donors' samples. The chain uses TRBV5-1 and TRBJ2-3, with a tentative D call TRBD1 (5 bases). CDR3 sequence (DNA): TGCGCCAGCAGCTTGCAGGGCCAAGATACGCAGTATTTT. Its protein product is CASSLQGQDTQYF.